This TCR beta chain was documented in a study of CD8 T cells in Susac syndrome. General study results and limits: In Susac syndrome, CD4+ T cell repertoires lacked any clonal expansion. Acknowledgment was made by the study that its TCR sequencing and HLA analysis involved a relatively small number of individuals.

With random hexamers, roughly 0.5 to 1 ug RNA was reverse transcribed. TCR beta CDR3 was amplified by immunoSEQ covering 54 Vbeta and 13 Jbeta. Each CDR3 protein gets one entry after TCRdb re-called the immunoSEQ multiplex PCR reads with MiXCR. The repertoire includes about 150,000 distinct CDR3 sequences, more than 95% of them detected once, and around 0.12% sits in the top ten. To note about this clonotype: Its antigen is currently unknown.

This CDR3 spans 18 amino acids. The junction had 12 bases not matched to a gene; V was cut back by 3 bases and J by 0 bases. The V gene's germline CDR1 is SGHVS and CDR2 FQNEAQ. Both CD4+ and CD8+ T cells were negatively isolated, and TEMRA cells underwent FACS enrichment. Sequencing was performed on CD4+ T cells from PBMCs. The V gene is TRBV7-8, the J gene TRBJ2-3; TRBD1 aligns across 7 bases. The sequence was obtained from a human donor with Susac syndrome. In DNA form, the CDR3 reads TGTGCCAGCAGCTTTCGGGACAGAACTTATTCTAGCACAGATACGCAGTATTTT. It yields the protein CASSFRDRTYSSTDTQYF.